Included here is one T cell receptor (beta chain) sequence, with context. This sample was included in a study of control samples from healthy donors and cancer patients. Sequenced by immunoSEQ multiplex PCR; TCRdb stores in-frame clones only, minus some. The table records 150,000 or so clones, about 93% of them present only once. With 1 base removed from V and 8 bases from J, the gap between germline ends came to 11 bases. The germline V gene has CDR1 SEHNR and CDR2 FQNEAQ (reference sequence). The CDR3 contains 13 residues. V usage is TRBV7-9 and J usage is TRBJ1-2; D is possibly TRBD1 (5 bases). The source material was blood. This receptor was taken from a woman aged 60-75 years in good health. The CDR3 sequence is CASSLGGGDGYTF. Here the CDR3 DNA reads TGTGCCAGCAGCTTAGGGGGTGGGGACGGCTACACCTTC.